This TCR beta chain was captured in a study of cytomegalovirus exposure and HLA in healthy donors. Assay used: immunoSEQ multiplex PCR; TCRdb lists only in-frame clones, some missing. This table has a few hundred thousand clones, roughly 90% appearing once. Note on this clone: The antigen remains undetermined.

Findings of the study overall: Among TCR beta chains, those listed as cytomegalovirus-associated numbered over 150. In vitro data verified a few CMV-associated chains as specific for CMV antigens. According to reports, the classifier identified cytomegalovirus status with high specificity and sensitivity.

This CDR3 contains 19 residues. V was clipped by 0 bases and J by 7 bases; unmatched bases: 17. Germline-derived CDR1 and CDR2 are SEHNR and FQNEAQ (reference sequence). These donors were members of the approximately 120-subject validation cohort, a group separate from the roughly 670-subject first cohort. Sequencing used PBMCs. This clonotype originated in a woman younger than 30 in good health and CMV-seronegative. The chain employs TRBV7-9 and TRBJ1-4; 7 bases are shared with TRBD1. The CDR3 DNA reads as TGTGCCAGCAGCTTAGCGGCTTGGACAGGTTCGCGTTCGGGTGAAAAACTGTTTTTT. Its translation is CASSLAAWTGSRSGEKLFF.